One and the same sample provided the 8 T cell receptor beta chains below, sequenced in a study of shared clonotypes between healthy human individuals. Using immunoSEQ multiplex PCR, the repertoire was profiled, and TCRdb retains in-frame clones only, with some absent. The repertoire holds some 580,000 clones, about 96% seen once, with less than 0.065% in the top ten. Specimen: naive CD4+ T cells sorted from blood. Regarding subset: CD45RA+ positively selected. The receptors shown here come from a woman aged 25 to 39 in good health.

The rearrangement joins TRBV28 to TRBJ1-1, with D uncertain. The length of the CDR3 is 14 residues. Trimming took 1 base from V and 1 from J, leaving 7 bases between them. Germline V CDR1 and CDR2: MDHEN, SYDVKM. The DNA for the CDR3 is TGTGCCAGCAGTTTATCGTGGAGGAACACTGAAGCTTTCTTT. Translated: CASSLSWRNTEAFF.

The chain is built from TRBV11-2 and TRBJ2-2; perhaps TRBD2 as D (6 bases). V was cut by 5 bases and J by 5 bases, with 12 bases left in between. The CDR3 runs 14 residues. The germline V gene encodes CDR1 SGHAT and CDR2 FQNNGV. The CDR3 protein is CASSLAPWTGELFF. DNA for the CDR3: TGTGCCAGCAGCCTAGCGCCCTGGACCGGGGAGCTGTTTTTT.

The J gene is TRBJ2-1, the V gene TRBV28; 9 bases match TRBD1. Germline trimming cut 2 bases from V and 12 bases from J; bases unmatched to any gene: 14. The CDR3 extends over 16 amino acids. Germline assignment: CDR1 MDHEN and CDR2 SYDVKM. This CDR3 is CASSLTTGTGLKGQFF. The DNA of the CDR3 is TGTGCCAGCAGTTTAACAACCGGGACAGGGTTAAAAGGGCAGTTCTTC.

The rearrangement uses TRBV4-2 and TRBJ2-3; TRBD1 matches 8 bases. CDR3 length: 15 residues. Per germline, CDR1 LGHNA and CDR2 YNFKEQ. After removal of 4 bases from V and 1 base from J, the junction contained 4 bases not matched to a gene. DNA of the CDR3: TGTGCCAGCAGCCCCAGGGGACAGGGCACAGATACGCAGTATTTT. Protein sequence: CASSPRGQGTDTQYF.

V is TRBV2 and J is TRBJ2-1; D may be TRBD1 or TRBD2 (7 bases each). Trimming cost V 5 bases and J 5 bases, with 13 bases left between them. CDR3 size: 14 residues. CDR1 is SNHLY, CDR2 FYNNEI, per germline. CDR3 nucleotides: TGTGCCAGCAGTAGGGGGCTAGCGGACAATGAGCAGTTCTTC. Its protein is CASSRGLADNEQFF.

CDR3 sequence: CASRPLGLAGPRGETQYF. CDR3 in DNA: TGCGCCAGCAGACCACTGGGACTAGCGGGACCCAGAGGGGAGACCCAGTACTTC. The V gene is TRBV5-1, the J gene TRBJ2-5; 13 bases match TRBD2. The CDR3 runs to 18 residues. Trimming at V came to 5 bases and at J to 5 bases, leaving 15 bases not matched to a gene. In germline, CDR1 is SGHRS, CDR2 YFSETQ.

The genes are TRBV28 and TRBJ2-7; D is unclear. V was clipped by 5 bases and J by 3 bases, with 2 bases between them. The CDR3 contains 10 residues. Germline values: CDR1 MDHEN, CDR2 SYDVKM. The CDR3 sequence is CASSHYEQYF. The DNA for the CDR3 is TGTGCCAGCAGTCACTACGAGCAGTACTTC. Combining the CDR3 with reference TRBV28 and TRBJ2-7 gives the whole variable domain DVKVTQSSRYLVKRTGEKVFLECVQDMDHENMFWYRQDPGLGLRLIYFSYDVKMKEKGDIPEGYSVSREKKERFSLILESASTNQTSMYLCASSHYEQYFGPGTRLTVT.

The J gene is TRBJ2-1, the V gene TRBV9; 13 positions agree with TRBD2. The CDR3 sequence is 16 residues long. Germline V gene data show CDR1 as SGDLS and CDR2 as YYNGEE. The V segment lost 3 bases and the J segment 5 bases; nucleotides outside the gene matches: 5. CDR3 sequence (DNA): TGTGCCAGCAGCGGACCCGGGACTAGCGGGAACAATGAGCAGTTCTTC. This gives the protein CASSGPGTSGNNEQFF.